These 30 T cell receptor beta chains originate from one sample sequenced in a study of T cells after posttransplantation cyclophosphamide. Profiling relied on immunoSEQ multiplex PCR, and the TCRdb table lists in-frame clones only, not all of them. Among some 49,000 clones listed, 85% to 95% were seen once. The sample was PBMCs. Receptors originate from a woman aged 50 to 60 in good health and a related stem cell transplant donor.

This chain connects TRBV5-1 to TRBJ1-2; TRBD1 aligns across 7 bases. This CDR3 spans 14 amino acids. J was trimmed by 2 bases and V by 0 bases; bases with no gene match: 1. Germline lookup yields CDR1 SGHRS and CDR2 YFSETQ. CDR3 DNA sequence: TGCGCCAGCAGCTTGGGGGACAGAAACTATGGCTACACCTTC. Protein: CASSLGDRNYGYTF.

The rearrangement links TRBV15 to TRBJ1-2; TRBD1 might be the D (6 bases). The CDR3 has 14 residues. V was shortened by 3 bases and J by 3 bases, with 11 bases between the two germline ends. Germline assignment: CDR1 LNHNV and CDR2 YYDKDF (reference sequence). Written as DNA, the CDR3 is TGTGCCACCAGCAGGGCACAGGGTCACTATGGCTACACCTTC. Translating gives CATSRAQGHYGYTF.

The chain uses TRBV1 and TRBJ2-5; the table's D gene call, TRBD1, was not cross checked with the DNA. TRBV1 is labeled a pseudogene. CDR3 length equals 16 residues. The CDR3 region is CTSSQGEQGVQETQYF. CDR3 coding DNA: TGCACCAGCAGCCAAGGAGAACAGGGGGTGCAAGAGACCCAGTACTTC.

CDR3 in amino acids: CASSQTPGLADSYEQYF. CDR3 nucleotide sequence: TGTGCCAGCAGCCAGACCCCGGGACTAGCGGATTCTTACGAGCAGTACTTC. The rearrangement joins TRBV4-2 to TRBJ2-7; 11 positions match TRBD2. The CDR3 has 17 amino acids. V shed 3 bases and J 4 bases; nucleotides not matched to a gene: 11. Germline V CDR1 and CDR2: LGHNA, YNFKEQ.

This clone was picked up one time. The V call is TRBV7-8, the J call TRBJ1-1; no clear D gene. V lost 5 bases, J lost 1 base, and 8 bases lay in between. The CDR3 covers 13 residues. CDR1 and CDR2 (germline): SGHVS, FQNEAQ. The CDR3 protein is CASSIGPNTEAFF. In DNA form, the CDR3 reads TGTGCCAGCAGCATCGGTCCGAACACTGAAGCTTTCTTT.

J is TRBJ2-1 and V is TRBV19; TRBD2 matches at 10 bases. The ends lost 0 bases at V and 3 bases at J; junction bases unmatched: 5. The germline CDR1 and CDR2 sequences are LNHDA and SQIVND (reference sequence). This CDR3 has 17 amino acids. As DNA, the CDR3 is TGTGCCAGTAGTATAGATTTCAGGACTAGCGGCTACAATGAGCAGTTCTTC. Amino acid sequence: CASSIDFRTSGYNEQFF.

The V call is TRBV18, the J call TRBJ2-4; the match to TRBD1 covers 7 bases. The CDR3 runs to 14 residues. Trimming at V came to 4 bases and at J to 5 bases, leaving 5 bases not matched to a gene. CDR1 is KGHSH and CDR2 is LQKENI in the germline V gene. The CDR3 loop is CASSRGDRQNIQYF. In nucleotides, the CDR3 is TGTGCCAGCTCACGAGGGGACAGACAAAACATTCAGTACTTC.

V gene TRBV19 combines with J gene TRBJ1-2; TRBD1 agrees at 8 bases. The length of the CDR3 is 14 residues. V shed 6 bases and J 4 bases; nucleotides not matched to a gene: 7. The germline CDR1 and CDR2 sequences are LNHDA and SQIVND (reference sequence). The CDR3 nucleotides read TGTGCCAGTAGCACGGACAGGGCGGGCTATGGCTACACCTTC. Protein sequence: CASSTDRAGYGYTF.

This chain connects TRBV9 to TRBJ1-3; 9 bases agree with TRBD1. Germline V lookup: CDR1 SGDLS, CDR2 YYNGEE. Trimming took 3 bases from V and 4 from J; bases not matched to a gene: 8. This CDR3 is built from 16 residues. CDR3 bases: TGTGCCAGCAGCGAAACGCTGGACAGGGGAGGAAACACCATATATTTT. This translates into CASSETLDRGGNTIYF.

The chain employs TRBV4-1 and TRBJ2-6; D might be TRBD1 (6 bases). Trimming took off 2 bases at V and 0 bases at J, with 17 bases between the two ends. CDR1 MGHRA and CDR2 YSYEKL come from the germline V gene. This CDR3 spans 19 amino acids. The CDR3 spells CASSQLGTLGRSGANVLTF. In DNA form, the CDR3 reads TGCGCCAGCAGCCAACTAGGGACATTAGGACGCTCTGGGGCCAACGTCCTGACTTTC.

The gene calls are TRBV19 and TRBJ2-2; D is possibly TRBD1 (6 bases). The CDR3 is 16 residues long. Germline values: CDR1 LNHDA, CDR2 SQIVND (reference sequence). Between the trimmed V and J ends, which lost 4 bases and 5 bases, there was a span of 17 bases. The CDR3 DNA is TGTGCCAGTAGTAACCTACAGGGTTCGCCGACCGGGGAGCTGTTTTTT. It encodes CASSNLQGSPTGELFF.

V is TRBV5-4 and J is TRBJ1-1, with 7 bases identical to TRBD1. With 4 bases clipped from V and 3 bases from J, the junction kept 6 bases outside the gene matches. The germline gives CDR1 SGHNT, CDR2 YYREEE (reference sequence). This CDR3 region has 14 residues. The CDR3 loop reads CASSLDRADTEAFF. CDR3 bases: TGTGCCAGCAGCCTCGACAGGGCGGACACTGAAGCTTTCTTT.

This clone was seen only once. This sequence joins TRBV30 and TRBJ1-2, with 9 bases fitting TRBD1. The CDR3 totals 12 residues. Germline values: CDR1 GTSNPN, CDR2 SVGIG (reference sequence). J gave up 5 bases and V 5 bases, and 3 bases lay outside the gene matches. The CDR3 spells CAWVGQGYGYTF. The DNA of the CDR3 is TGTGCCTGGGTCGGACAGGGGTATGGCTACACCTTC.

Comments on this clone: Other nucleotide sequences from this sample produce the same CDR3. This chain links TRBV30 with TRBJ1-6; no reliable D call. Germline lookup yields CDR1 GTSNPN and CDR2 SVGIG (reference sequence). This CDR3 spans 15 amino acids. The germline V and J ends were trimmed by 1 base and 5 bases, with 12 bases remaining between them. The CDR3 DNA follows: TGTGCCTGGAGTGACAAAGGGAGCGATAATTCACCCCTCCACTTT. This codes for CAWSDKGSDNSPLHF.

The chain employs TRBV6-5 and TRBJ2-7; perhaps TRBD2 as D (6 bases). V lost 5 bases and J lost 2, with 10 bases in between. Germline CDR1 MNHEY, CDR2 SVGAGI. The CDR3 runs 13 residues. CDR3: CASSGGVTYEQYF. CDR3 bases: TGTGCCAGCAGTGGCGGGGTGACCTACGAGCAGTACTTC.

The chain uses TRBV5-1 and TRBJ2-5; 12 nucleotides line up with TRBD2. This CDR3 is 16 amino acids long. V was clipped by 4 bases and J by 5 bases; unmatched bases: 9. Germline V CDR1 and CDR2: SGHRS, YFSETQ. In nucleotides, the CDR3 is TGCGCCAGCAGCCCGGGAGCCCTAGCGGGAGGGGAGACCCAGTACTTC. Residues: CASSPGALAGGETQYF.

The chain recombines TRBV6-1 with TRBJ1-6; 8 positions agree with TRBD1. The CDR3 spans 14 residues. Germline V gene sequence: CDR1 MNHNS, CDR2 SASEGT. V trimming: 6 bases; J trimming: 7 bases; junction bases outside the gene matches: 5. This chain's CDR3 is CASSQGAVNSPLHF. The CDR3 bases are TGTGCCAGCAGCCAGGGGGCTGTAAATTCACCCCTCCACTTT.

This sequence joins TRBV7-9 and TRBJ2-2; a weak D match, TRBD1 (5 bases). Germline-derived CDR1 and CDR2 are SEHNR and FQNEAQ (reference sequence). Trimming stripped 5 bases from V and 8 bases from J, with 9 bases between. The CDR3 length is 12 residues. CDR3 DNA sequence: TGTGCCAGCAGCGTCAGGGCGGGGGAGCTGTTTTTT. Its protein is CASSVRAGELFF.

The V and J genes are TRBV5-1 and TRBJ1-1; 7 nucleotides match TRBD1. The V gene end was trimmed by 5 bases and the J gene end by 0 bases; junction bases not matched to a gene: 7. Per the germline V gene, CDR1 is SGHRS and CDR2 is YFSETQ. CDR3 length equals 15 residues. The CDR3 bases are TGCGCCAGCAGAGGGACAGTCCAGATGAACACTGAAGCTTTCTTT. Its protein is CASRGTVQMNTEAFF.

The chain uses TRBV6-6 and TRBJ2-2; D is perhaps TRBD2 (5 bases). CDR1 and CDR2 from the germline V gene are MNHNY and SVGAGI (reference sequence). Trimming pared 0 bases from V and 8 bases from J, leaving 7 bases between. The CDR3 totals 13 residues. The CDR3 spells CASSYSTGGELFF. The DNA for the CDR3 is TGTGCCAGCAGTTACTCCACGGGAGGGGAGCTGTTTTTT.

The rearrangement uses TRBV21-1 and TRBJ2-3; TRBD2 was called by the table and not checked on the DNA. TRBV21-1 represents a pseudogene. The CDR3 contains 17 residues. CDR3 in DNA: TGTGCCAGCAGCAAAGATTTAGCGGGAAGGGGTCCAGATACGCAGTATTTT. This encodes CASSKDLAGRGPDTQYF.

The V call is TRBV29-1, the J call TRBJ2-2; 8 bases align to TRBD1. Germline CDR1 and CDR2: SQVTM and ANQGSEA. This CDR3 is built from 13 residues. V dropped 7 bases and J dropped 0; count of bases not matched to a gene: 1. CDR3 sequence reads: CSATGANTGELFF. DNA of the CDR3: TGCAGCGCGACAGGGGCGAACACCGGGGAGCTGTTTTTT.

The sample holds a few counts of this clone. Here the CDR3 reads CASSLRAEGRNEQFF. CDR3 in DNA: TGCGCCAGCAGCTTGAGAGCGGAGGGGCGCAATGAGCAGTTCTTC. The V gene is TRBV5-1, the J gene TRBJ2-1; tentative D call: TRBD2 (6 bases). CDR3 length: 15 residues. V was pared by 1 base and J by 6 bases, with 14 bases between. Per the germline V gene, CDR1 is SGHRS and CDR2 is YFSETQ.

This chain uses TRBV10-3 with TRBJ1-1; tentative D call: TRBD1 (6 bases). The CDR3 totals 15 residues. Trimming removed 4 bases at V and 0 bases at J, with 12 bases between. Germline V CDR1 and CDR2: ENHRY, SYGVKD. DNA for the CDR3: TGTGCCATCAGTGGCTCGTCAGGGGTGAACACTGAAGCTTTCTTT. Its protein is CAISGSSGVNTEAFF.

The V gene is TRBV5-4, the J gene TRBJ2-7; TRBD2 aligns across 8 bases. The CDR3 runs 15 residues. J lost 4 bases, V lost 3 bases, and 9 bases had no gene match. Germline values: CDR1 SGHNT, CDR2 YYREEE (reference sequence). The CDR3: CASSSTGTRGYEQYF. Written as DNA, the CDR3 is TGTGCCAGCAGCTCTACCGGGACTAGAGGGTACGAGCAGTACTTC. The variable domain in full, with the rest retrieved from reference TRBV5-4 and TRBJ2-7, is ETGVTQSPTHLIKTRGQQVTLRCSSQSGHNTVSWYQQALGQGPQFIFQYYREEENGRGNFPPRFSGLQFPNYSSELNVNALELDDSALYLCASSSTGTRGYEQYFGPGTRLTVT.

This clone was seen just once. V and J are TRBV11-2 and TRBJ1-1; D gene uncertain. There are 13 residues in the CDR3. Germline CDR1 and CDR2: SGHAT and FQNNGV. Trimming removed 7 bases at V and 4 bases at J, with 13 bases between. The DNA for the CDR3 is TGTGCCAGCAAAGCGGGAGCAAGCACTGAAGCTTTCTTT. Its translation is CASKAGASTEAFF. Looking up the rest from reference TRBV11-2 and TRBJ1-1 gives the full variable domain: EAGVAQSPRYKIIEKRQSVAFWCNPISGHATLYWYQQILGQGPKLLIQFQNNGVVDDSQLPKDRFSAERLKGVDSTLKIQPAKLEDSAVYLCASKAGASTEAFFGQGTRLTVV.

The chain recombines TRBV19 with TRBJ1-2; D call uncertain. This CDR3 has 12 residues. The V and J ends lost 1 base and 6 bases respectively, with 6 bases between them. CDR1 and CDR2 (germline): LNHDA, SQIVND (reference sequence). CDR3 loop: CASSIGGNGYTF. The CDR3 DNA reads TGTGCCAGTAGTATAGGAGGGAATGGCTACACCTTC.

The rearrangement joins TRBV7-3 to TRBJ2-1; TRBD1 agrees at 10 bases. The CDR3 sequence is 17 residues long. Germline CDR1 and CDR2: SGHTA and FQGTGA. Trimming took 5 bases from V and 7 from J; bases not matched to a gene: 14. This CDR3 reads CASSPNAGTGDPNEQFF. DNA of the CDR3: TGTGCCAGCAGCCCTAACGCCGGGACAGGGGACCCGAATGAGCAGTTCTTC.

The chain recombines TRBV6-6 with TRBJ2-5; TRBD2 aligns across 7 bases. Germline V lookup: CDR1 MNHNY, CDR2 SVGAGI (reference sequence). CDR3 length equals 15 residues. Unmatched junction bases numbered 2, after V lost 0 bases and J lost 1 base. CDR3 nucleotides: TGTGCCAGCAGTTACTCAACTAGCGCCCAAGAGACCCAGTACTTC. It specifies CASSYSTSAQETQYF.

The chain carries TRBV18 and TRBJ1-1; D may be TRBD1 (6 bases). The CDR3 consists of 14 residues. The germline CDR1 and CDR2 sequences are KGHSH and LQKENI. Trimming shortened V by 6 bases and J by 3 bases, and 14 bases separated the two germline ends. As DNA, the CDR3 is TGTGCCAGCTCCAAAGGGGGAATCGACACTGAAGCTTTCTTT. Its translation is CASSKGGIDTEAFF.